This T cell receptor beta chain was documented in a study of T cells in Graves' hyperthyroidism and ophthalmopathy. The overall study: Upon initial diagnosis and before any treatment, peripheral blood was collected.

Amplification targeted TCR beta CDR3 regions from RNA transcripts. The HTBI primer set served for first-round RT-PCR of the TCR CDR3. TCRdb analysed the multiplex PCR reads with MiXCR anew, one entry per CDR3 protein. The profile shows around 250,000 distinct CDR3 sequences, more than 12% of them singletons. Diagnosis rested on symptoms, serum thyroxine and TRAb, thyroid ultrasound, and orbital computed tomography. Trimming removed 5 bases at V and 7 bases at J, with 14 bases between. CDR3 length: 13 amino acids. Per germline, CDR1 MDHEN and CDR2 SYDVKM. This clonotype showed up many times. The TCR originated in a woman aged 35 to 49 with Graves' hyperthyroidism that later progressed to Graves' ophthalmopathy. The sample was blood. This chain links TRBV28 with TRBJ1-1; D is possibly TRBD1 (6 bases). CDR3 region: CASSLHHRDEAFF. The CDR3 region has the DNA TGTGCCAGCAGTCTACACCACAGGGATGAAGCTTTCTTT.